This entry lists 6 T cell receptor beta chains sequenced from one sample in a study of cytomegalovirus exposure and HLA in healthy donors. The primer mix had 60 Vbeta and 13 Jbeta primers. Sequencing was performed with immunoSEQ multiplex PCR; in TCRdb, only in-frame clones are kept and a portion is missing. The sample lists fewer than 110,000 clones; approximately 73% were seen once. Sequences were obtained from PBMCs. These receptors came from a woman under 30 in good health and CMV-seropositive.

The chain is built from TRBV28 and TRBJ1-2; TRBD1 aligns across 8 bases. J gave up 5 bases and V 5 bases, and 7 bases lay outside the gene matches. The V gene's germline CDR1 is MDHEN and CDR2 SYDVKM. The CDR3 is made up of 14 amino acids. The CDR3 protein is CASSASGTGYGYTF. Written as DNA, the CDR3 is TGTGCCAGCAGTGCTTCCGGGACAGGATATGGCTACACCTTC.

This clone was recorded a few times. This chain connects TRBV10-3 to TRBJ1-1; 9 bases fit TRBD1. From germline, CDR1 is ENHRY and CDR2 SYGVKD. The junction had 0 bases not matched to a gene; V was cut back by 4 bases and J by 0 bases. The CDR3 has 14 amino acids. This CDR3 reads CAISGTGVNTEAFF. The DNA of the CDR3 is TGTGCCATCAGTGGGACAGGGGTGAACACTGAAGCTTTCTTT.

This clone was found a few times. The gene calls are TRBV9 and TRBJ2-2, with TRBD2 identical over 7 bases. From germline, CDR1 is SGDLS and CDR2 YYNGEE. The CDR3 is 16 residues long. J was trimmed by 4 bases and V by 4 bases; bases with no gene match: 10. The chain's CDR3 is CASSYRETSSTGELFF. In nucleotides, the CDR3 is TGTGCCAGCAGCTACCGGGAGACTAGCTCCACCGGGGAGCTGTTTTTT.

This clone was seen once. The chain couples TRBV19 to TRBJ2-5; TRBD2 agrees at 13 bases. The V gene end was trimmed by 8 bases and the J gene end by 5 bases; junction bases not matched to a gene: 8. Per germline, CDR1 LNHDA and CDR2 SQIVND (reference sequence). The length of the CDR3 is 15 residues. The CDR3 DNA follows: TGTGCCAGTGGCCGACTAGCGGGGGGTGGGGAGACCCAGTACTTC. Amino acid sequence: CASGRLAGGGETQYF.

This chain links TRBV4-3 with TRBJ2-7, with 7 nucleotides matching TRBD2. CDR1 is LGHNA and CDR2 is YSLEER in the germline V gene. The CDR3 contains 17 residues. The trim removed 1 base at V and 6 bases at J, leaving 15 bases unmatched. The CDR3 nucleotides are TGCGCCAGCAGCCAAGGCCCTAGAGGGGCGGGAGCCCCCGAGCAGTACTTC. Amino acid sequence: CASSQGPRGAGAPEQYF.

This clone was counted only a few times. The genes are TRBV5-6 and TRBJ1-1; 7 bases agree with TRBD1. V was pared by 7 bases and J by 2 bases, with 5 bases of the junction left unmatched. The CDR3 has 13 residues. CDR1 SGHDT and CDR2 YYEEEE come from the germline V gene. DNA for the CDR3: TGTGCCAGCTTTGGACAGGCAAACACTGAAGCTTTCTTT. Its protein product is CASFGQANTEAFF.